This is a list of T cell receptor beta chains from one sample in a study of cytomegalovirus exposure and HLA in healthy donors. Profiling relied on immunoSEQ multiplex PCR, and the TCRdb table lists in-frame clones only, not all of them. This sample has about 130,000 clones, with 79% found just once. The sequencing input was PBMCs. These receptors originate from a man aged 18 to 29 in good health and CMV-seronegative. Both conserved end residues are trimmed from each CDR3. D genes are given only for firm matches.

ASSLYNQETQY | TRBJ2-5 | TRBV5-6 | NA
ASSRIEGGERELF | TRBJ2-2 | TRBV5-1 | NA
ASSTGTGLAYEQY | TRBJ2-7 | TRBV9 | TRBD1
ASSLVQRGNEQF | TRBJ2-1 | TRBV5-5 | NA
ASSSTSGWHTQY | TRBJ2-3 | TRBV6-1 | TRBD2
ATGTSGTDTQY | TRBJ2-3 | TRBV5-4 | TRBD2
ASSLNGGGIVDEQF | TRBJ2-1 | TRBV5-1 | TRBD2
ASNLAGPDGQF | TRBJ2-1 | TRBV5-8 | TRBD2
ASSSGTYNEQF | TRBJ2-1 | TRBV5-1 | NA
ASSRQGAGETQY | TRBJ2-5 | TRBV6-1 | TRBD1
ASSLRRAPNEQF | TRBJ2-1 | TRBV5-5 | NA
ASSLWGSGGNTIY | TRBJ1-3 | TRBV28 | NA
ASRLAGGPLETQY | TRBJ2-5 | TRBV27 | TRBD2
ASSIPKQGFYEQY | TRBJ2-7 | TRBV19 | NA
ASSPAAGVETQY | TRBJ2-5 | TRBV5-4 | TRBD2
ASSFGEGETQY | TRBJ2-5 | TRBV27 | NA
ASRPGTALGYT | TRBJ1-2 | TRBV6-5 | TRBD1
ASSIGGGRYEQY | NA | TRBV19 | TRBD2
ASSYSAGRNSPLH | TRBJ1-6 | TRBV6-5 | NA
ASSLSSTGELF | TRBJ2-2 | TRBV28 | NA
ASSLERTDTQY | TRBJ2-3 | TRBV7-6 | NA
ASSHGAGGPTGELF | TRBJ2-2 | TRBV14 | TRBD2
ASSFSSGRSNTGELF | TRBJ2-2 | TRBV11-3 | TRBD2
ASSEKGQLTTGNTIY | TRBJ1-3 | TRBV2 | TRBD1
ASSKNVGGLAGEETQY | TRBJ2-5 | TRBV21-1 | NA
ASSPFSDLNTEAF | TRBJ1-1 | TRBV18 | NA
ASSFGGANTEAF | TRBJ1-1 | TRBV27 | NA
ASSKVRTSGEYNEQF | TRBJ2-1 | TRBV21-1 | NA
ASSLGQVRTDTQY | TRBJ2-3 | TRBV7-9 | NA
ASSPKQGARGNTIY | TRBJ1-3 | TRBV2 | TRBD1
ASSSYTDTQY | TRBJ2-3 | TRBV6-5 | NA
ASSPGGRGTEAF | TRBJ1-1 | TRBV6-5 | TRBD1
ASRPQDYGYP | TRBJ1-2 | TRBV28 | NA
ASSRDSPNSDTQY | TRBJ2-3 | TRBV5-1 | NA
ASSQTSGELLYEQY | TRBJ2-7 | TRBV28 | NA
ASSEGLAGATYEQY | TRBJ2-7 | TRBV9 | TRBD2
ASSQGVVWRTEPNYGYT | TRBJ1-2 | TRBV4-3 | NA
ASSSSAGGGQNIQY | TRBJ2-4 | TRBV27 | TRBD2
ASSPDRGSNQPQH | TRBJ1-5 | TRBV6-5 | TRBD1
ASSTLNEQF | TRBJ2-1 | TRBV18 | NA
ASRADRRTEAF | TRBJ1-1 | TRBV2 | TRBD1
AWSARDNQPQH | TRBJ1-5 | TRBV30 | NA
ASLKREGNTGELF | TRBJ2-2 | TRBV12-2 | NA
ASSRAQVRETQY | TRBJ2-5 | TRBV28 | NA
ASKPGQREKLF | TRBJ1-4 | TRBV6-6 | NA
ASSGSGRGLDEQF | TRBJ2-1 | TRBV9 | TRBD2
ASSPQSYTEAF | TRBJ1-1 | TRBV7-6 | NA
ASSVGTSGTAYEQY | TRBJ2-7 | TRBV7-9 | TRBD2